This entry lists 17 T cell receptor beta chains sequenced from one sample in a study of T cells in Graves' hyperthyroidism and ophthalmopathy. Researchers took RNA transcripts and amplified the TCR beta CDR3 regions from them. First-round RT-PCR with HTBI primers amplified the TCR CDR3 region. TCRdb redid the calling of the multiplex PCR reads with MiXCR, one entry per CDR3 protein. The sample includes under 400,000 distinct CDR3 sequences, 15% to 18% of them seen just once. Source material: blood. Receptor source: a woman under 30 with Graves' hyperthyroidism that later progressed to Graves' ophthalmopathy.

This clonotype was seen ten or more times. The rearrangement joins TRBV6-1 to TRBJ2-7; 11 bases align to TRBD1. CDR3 size: 14 residues. CDR1 and CDR2 from the germline V gene are MNHNS and SASEGT. The J segment lost 6 bases and the V segment lost 3 bases, leaving 4 bases of the junction unmatched. Here the CDR3 DNA reads TGTGCCAGCAGTGACTTAGGGACAGGGGGCGAGCAGTACTTC. It translates to CASSDLGTGGEQYF.

This clonotype was observed a handful of times. V gene TRBV29-1 combines with J gene TRBJ1-4; D not certain. V lost 4 bases, J lost 3 bases, and 9 bases lay in between. CDR1 SQVTM and CDR2 ANQGSEA come from the germline V gene. The CDR3 length is 13 residues. CDR3 nucleotide sequence: TGCAGCGTTGCATCGGCGGCTAATGAAAAACTGTTTTTT. It yields the protein CSVASAANEKLFF.

There are many counts of this clonotype. V usage is TRBV5-1 and J usage is TRBJ2-2; 8 bases align to TRBD1. CDR1 and CDR2 (germline): SGHRS, YFSETQ. The CDR3 has 16 amino acids. V lost 4 bases and J lost 2; bases outside the gene matches: 7. CDR3 amino acids: CASSTSGGPNTGELFF. The DNA of the CDR3 is TGCGCCAGCAGCACTTCAGGGGGCCCCAACACCGGGGAGCTGTTTTTT.

The CDR3 here is CSVESGRGDGIQYF. CDR3 nucleotide sequence: TGCAGCGTTGAATCCGGGCGGGGGGATGGCATTCAGTACTTC. This chain joins TRBV29-1 and TRBJ2-4; 8 nucleotides agree with TRBD2. The CDR3 length is 14 residues. In germline, CDR1 is SQVTM, CDR2 ANQGSEA. V shed 2 bases and J 9 bases; nucleotides not matched to a gene: 9.

Points on this clonotype: A read error is possible here, since a much larger clone lies one base away. For the CDR3, the DNA is TGTGCCGGCAGTTTCGGGGGAACTAATGAAAAACTGTTTTTT. Translating gives CAGSFGGTNEKLFF. The V gene is TRBV12-3 or TRBV12-4, the J gene TRBJ1-4; TRBD1 might be the D (5 bases). The CDR3 has 14 residues.

This clonotype was detected only a few times. The chain joins TRBV9 to TRBJ2-7; tentatively, D is TRBD1 or TRBD2 (6 bases each). CDR1 and CDR2 from the germline V gene are SGDLS and YYNGEE. The CDR3 is 15 amino acids. Trimming left V 3 bases short and J 0 bases short, with 13 bases between. The DNA for the CDR3 is TGTGCCAGCAGCGCCGGGGGCGAGGTCTCCTACGAGCAGTACTTC. Translation: CASSAGGEVSYEQYF.

This clonotype was seen ten or more times. This chain connects TRBV12-3 or TRBV12-4 to TRBJ2-7; D might be TRBD1 (6 bases). The CDR3 extends over 15 amino acids. V was trimmed by 2 bases and J by 6 bases, leaving 17 bases between them. The CDR3: CASSLYGRGRVEQYF. CDR3 DNA sequence: TGTGCCAGCAGTTTATATGGCAGGGGAAGAGTCGAGCAGTACTTC.

The sample holds one count of this clonotype. The chain employs TRBV5-4 and TRBJ1-6, with TRBD1 matching over 9 bases. The CDR3 covers 14 residues. Per the germline V gene, CDR1 is SGHNT and CDR2 is YYREEE (reference sequence). The ends lost 4 bases at V and 4 bases at J; junction bases unmatched: 0. The CDR3 DNA reads as TGTGCCAGCAGCGGACAGGGGTATAATTCACCCCTCCACTTT. Amino acids: CASSGQGYNSPLHF.

Details on this clonotype: A single base separates this from a much larger clone, so it may be a read error. This chain joins TRBV7-8 and TRBJ2-1, with TRBD2 as a possible D gene (6 bases). The germline CDR1 and CDR2 sequences are SGHVS and FQNEAQ. Trimming removed 1 base from V and 7 bases from J, with 23 bases in between. There are 18 residues in the CDR3. The CDR3 protein is CASSLGNSGVTFPNEQFF. The CDR3 DNA is TGTGCCAGCAGCTTAGGTAATTCGGGAGTGACGTTCCCGAATGAGCAGTTCTTC.

This clonotype was counted ten times or more. The chain employs TRBV12-3 or TRBV12-4 and TRBJ2-2, with D possibly called TRBD1 or TRBD2 (5 bases each). The CDR3 contains 14 residues. V was shortened by 6 bases and J by 7 bases, with 15 bases between the two germline ends. CDR3 bases: TGTGCCAGCAGGACCGGCCTTGGGGGCGGGGAGCTGTTTTTT. It translates to CASRTGLGGGELFF.

The chain has TRBV28 and TRBJ1-3; no clear D. Germline V gene data show CDR1 as MDHEN and CDR2 as SYDVKM. CDR3 length: 14 amino acids. Trimming shortened V by 3 bases and J by 0 bases, and 6 bases separated the two germline ends. CDR3 sequence (DNA): TGTGCCAGCAGTTTTCCGAGCTCTGGAAACACCATATATTTT. Translated, it gives CASSFPSSGNTIYF.

This clonotype was counted many times. For the CDR3, the DNA is TGTGCCAGCAGTGCCCGAAGTTGGGGTCCGGCCCCGGGGGAGCTGTTTTTT. It translates to CASSARSWGPAPGELFF. This chain connects TRBV6-1 to TRBJ2-2; D is undetermined. CDR3 length: 17 residues. The germline gives CDR1 MNHNS, CDR2 SASEGT. V lost 4 bases to trimming and J lost 8 bases, with 23 bases between them.

The chain joins TRBV4-3 to TRBJ2-2, with 13 bases lining up with TRBD2. The CDR3 extends over 17 amino acids. Trimming at V came to 2 bases and at J to 5 bases, leaving 5 bases not matched to a gene. Germline V CDR1 and CDR2: LGHNA, YSLEER. CDR3 loop: CASSQHGLAGVTGELFF. Here the CDR3 DNA reads TGCGCCAGCAGCCAACACGGACTAGCGGGAGTGACCGGGGAGCTGTTTTTT.

This clonotype appeared a few times. The J gene is TRBJ2-3, the V gene TRBV11-3; 12 bases map to TRBD1. The CDR3 length is 15 residues. Germline CDR1 SGHNT, CDR2 YENEEA. V lost 0 bases to trimming and J lost 9 bases; unmatched junction nucleotides: 4. The CDR3: CASSLEGTGGFTQYF. Written as DNA, the CDR3 is TGTGCCAGCAGCTTAGAAGGGACAGGGGGCTTCACGCAGTATTTT. The variable domain in full, completed from reference TRBV11-3 and TRBJ2-3, reads EAGVVQSPRYKIIEKKQPVAFWCNPISGHNTLYWYLQNLGQGPELLIRYENEEAVDDSQLPKDRFSAERLKGVDSTLKIQPAELGDSAVYLCASSLEGTGGFTQYFGPGTRLTVL.

This clonotype has at least ten counts. The chain uses TRBV12-3 or TRBV12-4 and TRBJ2-5, with D perhaps matching TRBD1 (5 bases). Trimming stripped 6 bases from V and 5 bases from J, with 10 bases between. The CDR3 length is 12 residues. The CDR3 DNA is TGTGCCAGCAGCTTTAGGGGTGAGACCCAGTACTTC. It specifies CASSFRGETQYF.

This clonotype was observed many times. The J gene is TRBJ2-7, the V gene TRBV6-2 or TRBV6-3; 7 bases map to TRBD2. CDR1 and CDR2 from the germline V gene are MNHEY and SVGEGT. With 0 bases clipped from V and 7 bases from J, the junction kept 6 bases outside the gene matches. This CDR3 region has 14 residues. The CDR3 coding sequence is TGTGCCAGCAGTTACTCGGCGGGAGCGAGGGAGCAGTACTTC. Translated, it gives CASSYSAGAREQYF.

There are a few counts of this clonotype. V and J are TRBV5-1 and TRBJ2-7, with 13 bases that match TRBD2. Germline V gives CDR1 SGHRS, CDR2 YFSETQ. The CDR3 sequence is 17 residues long. J gave up 2 bases and V 5 bases, and 10 bases lay outside the gene matches. The CDR3 loop reads CASRGLAGVFGAYEQYF. As DNA, the CDR3 is TGCGCCAGCAGAGGACTAGCGGGAGTTTTCGGCGCCTACGAGCAGTACTTC.